Given below is one T cell receptor beta chain in context. The entry originates in a study of blood T cell repertoires in COVID-19. Study overall: Both acute and convalescent COVID-19 samples were obtained from the United States, Italy and Spain. From T cells, B-cell-depleted T cells, or PBMCs came the material, which was cDNA or gDNA.

Under the authors' procedure: By means of reference gene primer amplification, nucleated cell counts were estimated. TCRdb's copy holds only in-frame clones and misses some; the assay was immunoSEQ multiplex PCR. V and J calls and clone size come straight from that table; D and trimming were deduced from the DNA. Of some 200,000 clones in the sample, 75% to 95% were seen once. Germline V gene data show CDR1 as MNHEY and CDR2 as SVGAGI. CDR3 length: 15 amino acids. The V end lost 6 bases, the J end lost 3 bases, and 17 bases lay between the germline ends. This sequence joins TRBV6-5 and TRBJ1-1; D remains ambiguous. The sequence derives from a man aged 50-59 years with acute or convalescent COVID-19. The sequenced sample consisted of peripheral blood. The CDR3 is CASSFTRQLDTEAFF. CDR3 nucleotides: TGTGCCAGCAGCTTTACGCGACAATTAGACACTGAAGCTTTCTTT.